The 10 T cell receptor beta chains below all came from one sample that was sequenced in a study of identical twins. TCRdb reprocessed the 5' RACE reads with MiXCR, giving one entry per CDR3 protein. Of 500,000 or so distinct CDR3 sequences listed, roughly an eighth are singletons. These same data were also listed under a study on yellow fever vaccine responses in identical twins.

Sequenced: CD4+ T cells sorted from blood. The receptors shown here come from a woman under 30 in good health.

The chain combines TRBV29-1 with TRBJ1-1; D may be TRBD1 (6 bases). Trimming took 7 bases from V and 0 from J, leaving 18 bases between them. This CDR3 region has 15 residues. The germline gives CDR1 SQVTM, CDR2 ANQGSEA. DNA of the CDR3: TGCAGCGCCTCGGGGGGGCGTGGGATGAACACTGAAGCTTTCTTT. Translated: CSASGGRGMNTEAFF.

CDR3 bases: TGTGCCAGCAGCCCCCCCTTAGTTTGGGGAGACTACGAGCAGTACTTC. This encodes CASSPPLVWGDYEQYF. The rearrangement links TRBV7-2 to TRBJ2-7; maybe TRBD2 (5 bases). V lost 5 bases to trimming and J lost 3 bases, with 20 bases between them. Germline V CDR1 and CDR2: SGHTA, FQGNSA. The CDR3 loop spans 16 amino acids.

The table lists this clonotype with a few counts. The rearrangement joins TRBV10-3 to TRBJ2-2, with D possibly matching TRBD2 (6 bases). CDR3 length equals 15 residues. Germline assignment: CDR1 ENHRY and CDR2 SYGVKD. The V end lost 6 bases, the J end lost 0 bases, and 11 bases lay between the germline ends. The CDR3 is CAISPGLTNTGELFF. The CDR3 DNA is TGTGCCATCAGCCCGGGACTTACGAACACCGGGGAGCTGTTTTTT.

J is TRBJ2-1 and V is TRBV27; the D gene is possibly TRBD2 (6 bases). Germline CDR1 and CDR2: MNHEY and SMNVEV (reference sequence). The germline V and J ends were trimmed by 3 bases and 6 bases, with 12 bases remaining between them. This CDR3 spans 14 amino acids. The CDR3 DNA follows: TGTGCCAGCAGTTTGCAGGAGGGCGGCAATGAGCAGTTCTTC. This gives the protein CASSLQEGGNEQFF.

There are a few counts of this clonotype. The gene calls are TRBV21-1 and TRBJ2-7; no check of the table's D call, TRBD1, against the DNA was made. TRBV21-1 is noted as a pseudogene. CDR3 length: 15 amino acids. The CDR3 DNA reads TGTGCCAGCAGCAAAGTCCCGGGAGTTACCTACGAGCAGTACTTC. Translated, it gives CASSKVPGVTYEQYF.

There are a few counts of this clonotype. This chain uses TRBV28 with TRBJ2-2; D might be TRBD2 (5 bases). The V gene lost 8 bases and the J gene lost 4 bases, with 20 bases spanning the gap. Germline V gene sequence: CDR1 MDHEN, CDR2 SYDVKM. CDR3 length: 16 residues. For the CDR3, the DNA is TGTGCCAGCTCATTTATCAACGTGAGGGCCACCGGGGAGCTGTTTTTT. Protein: CASSFINVRATGELFF.

In this sample, this clonotype turned up many times. J is TRBJ1-5 and V is TRBV12-3 or TRBV12-4, with D possibly TRBD1 on 5 matching bases. Trimming stripped 5 bases from V and 4 bases from J, with 12 bases between. The length of the CDR3 is 14 residues. The CDR3 nucleotides read TGTGCCAGCAGTACGGGGGGGAATAATCAGCCCCAGCATTTT. Protein product: CASSTGGNNQPQHF.

CDR3 sequence (DNA): TGTGCCAGCAGTTCACAGGGACTGAGTAATTCACCCCTCCACTTT. Its protein product is CASSSQGLSNSPLHF. The chain couples TRBV28 to TRBJ1-6; a possible D gene is TRBD1 (6 bases). The CDR3 has 15 residues. Deletions cut 4 bases from V and 6 bases from J, with 13 bases between. Germline CDR1 MDHEN, CDR2 SYDVKM.

This clonotype appeared a few times. A read error may produce the germline difference seen at one junction end. This chain's CDR3 is CASSSGQGGQAFF. Here the CDR3 DNA reads TGTGCTAGCAGCTCCGGACAGGGAGGGCAAGCTTTCTTT. The V and J genes are TRBV7-7 and TRBJ1-1; 8 bases are a match to TRBD1. This CDR3 is built from 13 residues. Germline V gene sequence: CDR1 SSHAT, CDR2 FNYEAQ (reference sequence).

This rearrangement joins TRBV4-3 to TRBJ2-7; 8 bases line up with TRBD1. CDR3 length equals 16 residues. Germline V CDR1 and CDR2: LGHNA, YSLEER. With 5 bases clipped from V and 2 bases from J, the junction kept 11 bases outside the gene matches. CDR3 region: CASSNAGQGPTYEQYF. CDR3 sequence (DNA): TGCGCCAGCAGCAACGCCGGACAGGGACCAACCTACGAGCAGTACTTC.